Shown below are 30 T cell receptor beta chains from a single sample sequenced in a study of preoperative IRX-2 immunotherapy in early breast cancer. Profiling relied on immunoSEQ multiplex PCR, and the TCRdb table lists in-frame clones only, not all of them. This sample has some 22,000 clones; around 96% occur once, and the top ten carry 15% to 20%. As for treatment: preoperative locoregional IRX-2 cytokine immunotherapy. Sequences were derived from tumor tissue, sampled after IRX-2 immunotherapy. The receptors here all came from a human donor with breast cancer.

The chain couples TRBV6-1 to TRBJ1-5; TRBD1 aligns across 7 bases. Germline CDR1 is MNHNS and CDR2 is SASEGT. J lost 4 bases, V lost 2 bases, and 8 bases had no gene match. The CDR3 has 16 residues. The CDR3 nucleotides are TGTGCCAGCAGTGAATTTAGGGGGCTTGAGAATCAGCCCCAGCATTTT. Its translation: CASSEFRGLENQPQHF.

The V and J genes are TRBV6-5 and TRBJ1-1; the D is unclear. V was shortened by 2 bases and J by 7 bases, with 14 bases between the two germline ends. Germline-derived CDR1 and CDR2 are MNHEY and SVGAGI. The CDR3 is made up of 14 amino acids. The CDR3, as DNA: TGTGCCAGCAGTTACATAAATACGGGCGGTGAAGCTTTCTTT. This sequence encodes CASSYINTGGEAFF.

The chain couples TRBV6-4 to TRBJ2-2; D not certain. The CDR3 runs 15 residues. Germline V gene data show CDR1 as MRHNA and CDR2 as SNTAGT. Trimming shortened V by 0 bases and J by 0 bases, and 5 bases separated the two germline ends. CDR3 sequence reads: CASSDSGTNTGELFF. The CDR3 nucleotides are TGTGCCAGCAGTGACTCTGGCACGAACACCGGGGAGCTGTTTTTT.

The chain carries TRBV7-9 and TRBJ2-2, with a weak D call TRBD2 (5 bases). The CDR3 has 16 residues. Germline V lookup: CDR1 SEHNR, CDR2 FQNEAQ (reference sequence). V was clipped by 5 bases and J by 0 bases, with 13 bases between them. This CDR3 is CASSDIRTSNTGELFF. As DNA, the CDR3 is TGTGCCAGCAGCGACATAAGGACTTCGAACACCGGGGAGCTGTTTTTT.

The chain couples TRBV28 to TRBJ2-7; D is perhaps TRBD1 (6 bases). CDR1 and CDR2 from the germline V gene are MDHEN and SYDVKM. Trimming took off 7 bases at V and 3 bases at J, with 22 bases between the two ends. CDR3 size: 16 residues. The CDR3 here is CASITPGTKGRYEQYF. The CDR3 nucleotides are TGTGCCAGCATAACACCCGGGACAAAGGGACGCTACGAGCAGTACTTC.

This chain joins TRBV19 and TRBJ2-4; no firm D call. V was shortened by 7 bases and J by 0 bases, with 10 bases between the two germline ends. This CDR3 is 14 amino acids long. Germline V gene sequence: CDR1 LNHDA, CDR2 SQIVND (reference sequence). CDR3 region: CASTSGRAKNIQYF. The CDR3 coding sequence is TGTGCCAGTACCTCAGGAAGAGCCAAAAACATTCAGTACTTC. The variable domain in full, completed from reference TRBV19 and TRBJ2-4, reads DGGITQSPKYLFRKEGQNVTLSCEQNLNHDAMYWYRQDPGQGLRLIYYSQIVNDFQKGDIAEGYSVSREKKESFPLTVTSAQKNPTAFYLCASTSGRAKNIQYFGAGTRLSVL.

This chain connects TRBV5-4 to TRBJ2-5, with 11 nucleotides matching TRBD2. The ends lost 5 bases at V and 4 bases at J; junction bases unmatched: 7. The CDR3 length is 15 residues. Per the germline V gene, CDR1 is SGHNT and CDR2 is YYREEE (reference sequence). CDR3: CASRLSGGAGETQYF. The CDR3 nucleotides read TGTGCCAGCAGACTTAGCGGGGGGGCCGGAGAGACCCAGTACTTC.

The chain recombines TRBV18 with TRBJ1-5; no definite D call. V lost 3 bases and J 0 bases, leaving 12 bases between the germline ends. This CDR3 has 16 amino acids. The germline gives CDR1 KGHSH, CDR2 LQKENI. The CDR3 loop is CASSPGSRSSNQPQHF. The CDR3 bases are TGTGCCAGCTCACCGGGCTCCCGATCTAGCAATCAGCCCCAGCATTTT.

This chain links TRBV6-1 with TRBJ1-1; D unclear. V lost 6 bases, J lost 1 base, and 9 bases lay in between. The CDR3 is 13 residues long. Germline lookup yields CDR1 MNHNS and CDR2 SASEGT. The CDR3 region has the DNA TGTGCCAGCAGGTTAGGAGAGAACACTGAAGCTTTCTTT. Protein sequence: CASRLGENTEAFF.

The chain links TRBV2 to TRBJ2-3, with TRBD1 identical over 7 bases. Germline V CDR1 and CDR2: SNHLY, FYNNEI. CDR3 size: 14 residues. After removal of 5 bases from V and 1 base from J, the junction contained 3 bases not matched to a gene. The CDR3 is CASSFTGGTDTQYF. The DNA of the CDR3 is TGTGCCAGCAGTTTTACAGGGGGCACAGATACGCAGTATTTT.

This rearrangement joins TRBV7-8 to TRBJ2-4, with D perhaps TRBD1 (6 bases). Germline V lookup: CDR1 SGHVS, CDR2 FQNEAQ. V was cut by 3 bases and J by 9 bases, with 12 bases left in between. The CDR3 runs to 13 residues. The CDR3 DNA sequence: TGTGCCAGCAGCTTCCGGGACAATCGCATTCAGTACTTC. Protein product: CASSFRDNRIQYF. Complete variable domain (other parts from reference TRBV7-8 and TRBJ2-4): GAGVSQSPRYKVAKRGQDVALRCDPISGHVSLFWYQQALGQGPEFLTYFQNEAQLDKSGLPSDRFFAERPEGSVSTLKIQRTQQEDSAVYLCASSFRDNRIQYFGAGTRLSVL.

The gene calls are TRBV7-2 and TRBJ2-7; maybe TRBD2 (5 bases). This CDR3 has 15 amino acids. V was clipped by 1 base and J by 2 bases, with 12 bases between them. Germline loops: CDR1 SGHTA, CDR2 FQGNSA. CDR3 amino acids: CASSLGPGIPYEQYF. CDR3 in DNA: TGTGCCAGCAGCTTAGGCCCGGGGATCCCCTACGAGCAGTACTTC. Filled out from reference TRBV7-2 and TRBJ2-7, the complete variable domain reads GAGVSQSPSNKVTEKGKDVELRCDPISGHTALYWYRQSLGQGLEFLIYFQGNSAPDKSGLPSDRFSAERTGGSVSTLTIQRTQQEDSAVYLCASSLGPGIPYEQYFGPGTRLTVT.

V and J are TRBV27 and TRBJ2-5; no definite D call. Gene TRBJ2-7 matches the end of the DNA better, so the J call may be wrong. CDR1 MNHEY and CDR2 SMNVEV come from the germline V gene (reference sequence). This CDR3 is built from 15 residues. The CDR3: CASSPGRRSSYEQYF. DNA for the CDR3: TGTGCCAGCAGTCCCGGCAGGCGAAGCTCCTACGAGCAGTACTTC.

This chain joins TRBV10-2 and TRBJ2-7; a possible D gene is TRBD1 (6 bases). The ends were cut back, 7 bases at V and 1 base at J, with 14 bases in the middle. Germline assignment: CDR1 WSHSY and CDR2 SAAADI. The CDR3 contains 14 residues. CDR3: CASTTSGTSYEQYF. The CDR3 bases are TGCGCCAGCACTACCTCGGGGACATCCTACGAGCAGTACTTC.

The table lists this clone with a few counts. This chain uses TRBV9 with TRBJ1-5; no definite D call. CDR3 length equals 14 residues. Trimming took off 3 bases at V and 3 bases at J, with 10 bases between the two ends. Germline CDR1 reads SGDLS; CDR2 reads YYNGEE. The CDR3 DNA follows: TGTGCCAGCAGCGGTCCAGACCCCAATCAGCCCCAGCATTTT. This codes for CASSGPDPNQPQHF.

The V call is TRBV4-3, the J call TRBJ2-2; 7 bases align to TRBD2. Germline loops: CDR1 LGHNA, CDR2 YSLEER. V lost 1 base, J lost 4 bases, and 21 bases stayed unmatched. CDR3 length: 21 amino acids. The CDR3 coding sequence is TGCGCCAGCAGCCAAGGGGGAAGTCGAGGCGGGAGCCGGCGGGGCACCGGGGAGCTGTTTTTT. This encodes CASSQGGSRGGSRRGTGELFF.

The chain couples TRBV19 to TRBJ1-2; D is unresolved. Germline V CDR1 and CDR2: LNHDA, SQIVND (reference sequence). The CDR3 has 14 residues. Trimming took off 3 bases at V and 2 bases at J, with 10 bases between the two ends. The CDR3: CASSIPGINYGYTF. The CDR3 DNA is TGTGCCAGTAGTATCCCCGGGATAAACTATGGCTACACCTTC.

The chain carries TRBV5-1 and TRBJ2-5; no firm D call. The CDR3 consists of 14 residues. Germline values: CDR1 SGHRS, CDR2 YFSETQ. Deletions cut 4 bases from V and 1 base from J, with 11 bases between. The CDR3 is CASSLAPSQETQYF. For the CDR3, the DNA is TGCGCCAGCAGCCTTGCCCCCTCCCAAGAGACCCAGTACTTC.

This chain connects TRBV27 to TRBJ2-6; D is undetermined. Per the germline V gene, CDR1 is MNHEY and CDR2 is SMNVEV (reference sequence). V lost 6 bases and J lost 2, with 5 bases in between. The CDR3 runs 13 residues. The CDR3 sequence is CASRRAGANVLTF. For the CDR3, the DNA is TGTGCCAGCAGACGAGCTGGGGCCAACGTCCTGACTTTC.

This chain links TRBV28 with TRBJ2-1; TRBD2 agrees at 12 bases. CDR1 and CDR2 from the germline V gene are MDHEN and SYDVKM. Losses at the gene ends were 3 bases for V and 6 bases for J; bases not matched to a gene: 6. The CDR3 totals 16 residues. CDR3 in amino acids: CASSFLSSGRANEQFF. DNA for the CDR3: TGTGCCAGCAGTTTTCTCTCTAGCGGGAGGGCCAATGAGCAGTTCTTC. Based on the CDR3 plus reference TRBV28 and TRBJ2-1, the full variable domain is DVKVTQSSRYLVKRTGEKVFLECVQDMDHENMFWYRQDPGLGLRLIYFSYDVKMKEKGDIPEGYSVSREKKERFSLILESASTNQTSMYLCASSFLSSGRANEQFFGPGTRLTVL.

The rearrangement uses TRBV4-3 and TRBJ2-3; TRBD2 matches 8 bases. Germline lookup yields CDR1 LGHNA and CDR2 YSLEER. The CDR3 is 18 amino acids. The V gene end was trimmed by 0 bases and the J gene end by 0 bases; junction bases not matched to a gene: 8. In nucleotides, the CDR3 is TGCGCCAGCAGCCAAGATCCACATAGCGGGACTAGCACAGATACGCAGTATTTT. This sequence encodes CASSQDPHSGTSTDTQYF.

This clone was detected a few times. The gene calls are TRBV6-4 and TRBJ1-1, with no clear D. The length of the CDR3 is 15 residues. Germline CDR1 reads MRHNA; CDR2 reads SNTAGT. Trimming removed 4 bases from V and 1 base from J, with 13 bases in between. The CDR3 loop reads CASSAGPDGNTEAFF. The CDR3 bases are TGTGCCAGCAGTGCGGGCCCCGATGGGAACACTGAAGCTTTCTTT.

The rearrangement uses TRBV6-5 and TRBJ2-3, with a weak D call TRBD2 (5 bases). CDR3 size: 14 residues. CDR1 MNHEY and CDR2 SVGAGI come from the germline V gene. Trimming removed 8 bases at V and 2 bases at J, with 14 bases between. The CDR3 here is CASGYTSSTDTQYF. DNA of the CDR3: TGTGCCAGCGGGTATACTAGTTCCACAGATACGCAGTATTTT.

This clone came up once. The CDR3 loop reads CASSGESSTNEKLFF. The CDR3 DNA reads TGTGCCAGCAGCGGGGAGAGCTCAACTAATGAAAAACTGTTTTTT. The V and J genes are TRBV6-5 and TRBJ1-4; D unresolved. The germline V gene has CDR1 MNHEY and CDR2 SVGAGI. The V gene lost 6 bases and the J gene lost 0 bases, with 11 bases spanning the gap. The CDR3 sequence is 15 residues long.

In its sample, this clone was seen once. The chain carries TRBV5-1 and TRBJ2-3, with TRBD1 matching 9 bases. Germline loops: CDR1 SGHRS, CDR2 YFSETQ. The CDR3 is 15 residues long. Trimming removed 3 bases from V and 8 bases from J; junction bases left unmatched: 10. Here the CDR3 reads CASSWGGQGSGTQYF. As DNA, the CDR3 is TGCGCCAGCAGCTGGGGGGGACAGGGTAGTGGTACGCAGTATTTT.

The chain employs TRBV7-8 and TRBJ2-7; 8 bases line up with TRBD1. CDR1 is SGHVS and CDR2 is FQNEAQ in the germline V gene. V lost 5 bases and J lost 2; bases outside the gene matches: 11. This CDR3 has 16 residues. The CDR3 sequence is CASSQGFPGQAYEQYF. The CDR3 DNA reads TGTGCCAGCAGCCAAGGCTTTCCGGGACAGGCCTACGAGCAGTACTTC.

V gene TRBV25-1 combines with J gene TRBJ2-3; 9 bases align to TRBD1. Germline V gives CDR1 MGHDK, CDR2 SYGVNS. The ends lost 7 bases at V and 2 bases at J; junction bases unmatched: 4. The CDR3 contains 14 residues. CDR3 sequence (DNA): TGTGCCAGCAACCGGGACAGGGACACAGATACGCAGTATTTT. Its translation: CASNRDRDTDTQYF.

The gene calls are TRBV5-3 and TRBJ1-5; D unresolved. TRBV5-3 is flagged as an ORF with uncertain function. This CDR3 is 14 amino acids long. Trimming shortened V by 0 bases and J by 7 bases, and 11 bases separated the two germline ends. The CDR3 region is CARSLGDGGQPQHF. In nucleotides, the CDR3 is TGTGCCAGAAGCTTGGGAGACGGTGGACAGCCCCAGCATTTT.

The J gene is TRBJ2-3, the V gene TRBV5-1; no definite D call. CDR3 length: 13 residues. Germline values: CDR1 SGHRS, CDR2 YFSETQ. Trimming shortened V by 0 bases and J by 2 bases, and 4 bases separated the two germline ends. The DNA of the CDR3 is TGCGCCAGCAGCTTGGGCCCCACAGATACGCAGTATTTT. Amino acids: CASSLGPTDTQYF.

The rearrangement joins TRBV9 to TRBJ2-1; TRBD2 is a possible D gene (5 bases). Trimming removed 0 bases at V and 7 bases at J, with 14 bases between. CDR3 length: 15 residues. Germline V gives CDR1 SGDLS, CDR2 YYNGEE. Here the CDR3 DNA reads TGTGCCAGCAGCGTAGAATGGCTAGCAGGAAATGAGCAGTTCTTC. Its translation: CASSVEWLAGNEQFF.